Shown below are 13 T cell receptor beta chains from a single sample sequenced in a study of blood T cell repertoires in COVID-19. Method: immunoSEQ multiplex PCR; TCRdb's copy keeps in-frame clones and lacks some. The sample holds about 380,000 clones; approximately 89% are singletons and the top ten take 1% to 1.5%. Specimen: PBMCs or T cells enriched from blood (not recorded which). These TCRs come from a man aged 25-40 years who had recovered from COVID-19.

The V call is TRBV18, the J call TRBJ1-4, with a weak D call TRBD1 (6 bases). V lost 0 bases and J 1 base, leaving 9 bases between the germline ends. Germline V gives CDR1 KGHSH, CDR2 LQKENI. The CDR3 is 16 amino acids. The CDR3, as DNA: TGTGCCAGCTCACCACCCAACAGGGAAACTAATGAAAAACTGTTTTTT. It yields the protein CASSPPNRETNEKLFF.

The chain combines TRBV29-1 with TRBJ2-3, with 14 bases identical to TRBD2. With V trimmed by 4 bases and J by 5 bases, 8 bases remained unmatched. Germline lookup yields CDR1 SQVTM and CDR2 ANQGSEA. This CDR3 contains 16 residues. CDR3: CSVVGLAGDGGDTQYF. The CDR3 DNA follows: TGCAGCGTTGTGGGACTAGCGGGGGATGGGGGAGATACGCAGTATTTT.

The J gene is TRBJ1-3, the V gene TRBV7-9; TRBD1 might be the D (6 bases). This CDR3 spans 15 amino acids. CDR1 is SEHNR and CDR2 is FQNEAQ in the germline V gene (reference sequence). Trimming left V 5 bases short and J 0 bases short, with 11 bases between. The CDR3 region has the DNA TGTGCCAGCAGCCGACAGGCTACCTCTGGAAACACCATATATTTT. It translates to CASSRQATSGNTIYF.

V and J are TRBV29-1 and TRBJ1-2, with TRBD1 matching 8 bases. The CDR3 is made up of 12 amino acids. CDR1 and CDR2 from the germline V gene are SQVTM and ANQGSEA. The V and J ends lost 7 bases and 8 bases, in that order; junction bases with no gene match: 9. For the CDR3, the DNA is TGCAGCGGGTACCAGGGGGCGCACGGCTACACCTTC. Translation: CSGYQGAHGYTF.

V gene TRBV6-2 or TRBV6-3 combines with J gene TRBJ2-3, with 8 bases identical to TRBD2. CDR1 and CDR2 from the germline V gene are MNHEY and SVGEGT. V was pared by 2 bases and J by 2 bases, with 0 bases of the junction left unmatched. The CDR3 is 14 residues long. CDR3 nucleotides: TGTGCCAGCAGTTACGGACTAGCCACAGATACGCAGTATTTT. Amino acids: CASSYGLATDTQYF.

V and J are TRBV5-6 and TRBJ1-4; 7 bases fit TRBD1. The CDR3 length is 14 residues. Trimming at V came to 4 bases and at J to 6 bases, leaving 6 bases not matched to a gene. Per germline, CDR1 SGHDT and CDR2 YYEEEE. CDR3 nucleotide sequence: TGTGCCAGCAGCCCGATAGGGGGCTATGAAAAACTGTTTTTT. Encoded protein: CASSPIGGYEKLFF.

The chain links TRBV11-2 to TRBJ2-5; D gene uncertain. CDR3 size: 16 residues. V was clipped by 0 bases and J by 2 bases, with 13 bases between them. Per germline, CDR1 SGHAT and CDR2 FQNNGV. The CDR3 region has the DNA TGTGCCAGCAGCTTAGATGTTTTGGCCAGGCAAGAGACCCAGTACTTC. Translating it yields CASSLDVLARQETQYF. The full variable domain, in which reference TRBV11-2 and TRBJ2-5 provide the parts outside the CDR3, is EAGVAQSPRYKIIEKRQSVAFWCNPISGHATLYWYQQILGQGPKLLIQFQNNGVVDDSQLPKDRFSAERLKGVDSTLKIQPAKLEDSAVYLCASSLDVLARQETQYFGPGTRLLVL.

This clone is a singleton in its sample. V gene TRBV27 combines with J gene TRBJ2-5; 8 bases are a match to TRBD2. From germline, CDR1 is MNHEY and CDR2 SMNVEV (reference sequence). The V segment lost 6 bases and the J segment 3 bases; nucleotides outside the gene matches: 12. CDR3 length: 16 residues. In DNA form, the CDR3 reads TGTGCCAGCAGGTCATTTAGCGGGGAGACAAAAGAGACCCAGTACTTC. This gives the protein CASRSFSGETKETQYF.

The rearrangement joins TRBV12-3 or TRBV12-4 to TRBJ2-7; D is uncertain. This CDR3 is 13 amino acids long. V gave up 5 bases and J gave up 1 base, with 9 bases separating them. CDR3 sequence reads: CASSGPQSYEQYF. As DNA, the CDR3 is TGTGCCAGCAGTGGGCCGCAGTCCTACGAGCAGTACTTC.

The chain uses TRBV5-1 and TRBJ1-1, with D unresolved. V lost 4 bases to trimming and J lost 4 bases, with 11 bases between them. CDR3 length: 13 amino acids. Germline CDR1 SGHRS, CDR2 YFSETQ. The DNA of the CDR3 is TGCGCCAGCAGCGGGATCGAGGGCACTGAAGCTTTCTTT. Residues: CASSGIEGTEAFF.

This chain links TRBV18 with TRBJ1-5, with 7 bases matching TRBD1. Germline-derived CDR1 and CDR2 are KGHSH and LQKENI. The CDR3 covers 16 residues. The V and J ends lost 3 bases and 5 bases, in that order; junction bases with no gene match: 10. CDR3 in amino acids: CASSPPGGRSDQPQHF. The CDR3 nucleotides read TGTGCCAGCTCACCTCCAGGGGGTAGGAGCGATCAGCCCCAGCATTTT.

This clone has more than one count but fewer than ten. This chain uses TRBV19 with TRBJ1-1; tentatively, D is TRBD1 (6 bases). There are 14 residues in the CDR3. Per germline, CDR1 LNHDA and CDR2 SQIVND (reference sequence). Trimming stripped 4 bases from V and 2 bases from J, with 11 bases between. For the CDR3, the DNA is TGTGCCAGTAGTACGGGACATCTCAACACTGAAGCTTTCTTT. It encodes CASSTGHLNTEAFF.

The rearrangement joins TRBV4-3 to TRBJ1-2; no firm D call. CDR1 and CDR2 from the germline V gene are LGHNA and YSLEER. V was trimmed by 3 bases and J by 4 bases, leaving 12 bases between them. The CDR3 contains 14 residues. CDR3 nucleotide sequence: TGCGCCAGCAGCCACGGTACGAGCGGCTATGGCTACACCTTC. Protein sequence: CASSHGTSGYGYTF.